The source of this T cell receptor (beta chain) is a study of T-cell memory formation after mild COVID-19. Looked up from germline, CDR1 is MNHEY and CDR2 is SVGAGI. V lost 9 bases, J lost 0 bases, and 8 bases stayed unmatched. The CDR3 is 15 amino acids. Constant-segment-primed 5'RACE gave TCR alpha and TCR beta cDNA libraries with sample barcodes and UMIs. Each CDR3 protein gets one entry after TCRdb re-called the 5' RACE reads with MiXCR. Of approximately 260,000 distinct CDR3 sequences in the sample, over 15% are singletons; the top ten hold 22%. A few counts support this clonotype. This rearrangement joins TRBV6-5 to TRBJ2-3; 8 positions match TRBD2. The clonotype originates from a man aged 18 to 29 who had mild COVID-19 (a few samples of this study predate the infection). Cell type and time point are not known. Sequencing used PBMCs or a T cell subset sorted from them (not recorded which). The CDR3 region has the DNA TGTGCCAGGGCACGGGGGGGCCCTAGCACAGATACGCAGTATTTT. Translated, it gives CARARGGPSTDTQYF.